Here is one T cell receptor beta chain with its context. The record originates from a study of blood T cell repertoires in COVID-19. Profiling relied on immunoSEQ multiplex PCR, and the TCRdb table lists in-frame clones only, not all of them. The sample carries roughly 99,000 clones, around 83% recorded once. The ends were cut back, 4 bases at V and 8 bases at J, with 12 bases in the middle. Germline V gene sequence: CDR1 MNHEY, CDR2 SVGEGT. There are 14 residues in the CDR3. The sample taken for sequencing was peripheral blood. This sequence joins TRBV6-2 or TRBV6-3 and TRBJ1-6, with D unresolved. The receptor comes from a man between 70 and 80 years old with acute or convalescent COVID-19. CDR3 sequence: CASSWSPEDSPLHF. CDR3 nucleotides: TGTGCCAGCAGTTGGTCACCGGAGGATTCACCCCTCCACTTT.